The text below deals with one T cell receptor (beta chain). The target antigen is unknown. V shed 4 bases and J shed 1 base, with 10 bases lying between them. This CDR3 is 14 amino acids long. The germline CDR1 and CDR2 sequences are MGHDK and SYGVNS. One entry per CDR3 protein results from TCRdb running MiXCR on the reads. The repertoire has fewer than 1,000,000 distinct CDR3 sequences, about a third of them found once; the top ten carry over 11%. The data are from a study of T cell repertoires in cytomegalovirus infection. Study details: Peptides in the study included HLA-C-restricted and HLA-B-restricted CMV epitopes.

Study-level points and caveats: HLA-C-restricted CMV clonotypes gave the most frequent clonotype in two of eight donors.

This TCR was sampled from a human donor in good health (CMV status not recorded). Some clones in this sample may be carry-over from other donors' samples. This material consisted of cultured CD8+ T cells from PBMCs, taken from culture after CMV antigen stimulation. This chain links TRBV25-1 with TRBJ1-1; possibly TRBD1 for D (6 bases). The CDR3 spells CASSVPGANTEAFF. In DNA, the CDR3 is TGTGCCAGCAGTGTCCCAGGGGCGAACACTGAAGCTTTCTTT.